Reported below is one TCR beta chain. Its antigen is undetermined. The sample is drawn from a study of cytomegalovirus exposure and HLA in healthy donors. 60 Vbeta and 13 Jbeta primers were used in PCR. Data came from immunoSEQ multiplex PCR; TCRdb stores just in-frame clones and leaves some out. The sample yields around 130,000 clones, about 80% seen once. CDR3 length equals 17 residues. Per the germline V gene, CDR1 is MDHEN and CDR2 is SYDVKM. Trimming removed 2 bases from V and 6 bases from J, with 21 bases in between. Study-wide results and limits: Researchers catalogued about 150 TCR beta chains as cytomegalovirus-associated. The authors later linked a missense DCLRE1C variant to TCR beta V- and J-gene trimming.

The source material was PBMCs. The rearrangement uses TRBV28 and TRBJ2-3; D possibly corresponds to TRBD2 (6 bases). The receptor comes from a man in his forties or fifties in good health and CMV-seronegative. CDR3 sequence (DNA): TGTGCCAGCAGTTTACGGACCAGCGGGCTGGTGTGGGATACGCAGTATTTT. It translates to CASSLRTSGLVWDTQYF.